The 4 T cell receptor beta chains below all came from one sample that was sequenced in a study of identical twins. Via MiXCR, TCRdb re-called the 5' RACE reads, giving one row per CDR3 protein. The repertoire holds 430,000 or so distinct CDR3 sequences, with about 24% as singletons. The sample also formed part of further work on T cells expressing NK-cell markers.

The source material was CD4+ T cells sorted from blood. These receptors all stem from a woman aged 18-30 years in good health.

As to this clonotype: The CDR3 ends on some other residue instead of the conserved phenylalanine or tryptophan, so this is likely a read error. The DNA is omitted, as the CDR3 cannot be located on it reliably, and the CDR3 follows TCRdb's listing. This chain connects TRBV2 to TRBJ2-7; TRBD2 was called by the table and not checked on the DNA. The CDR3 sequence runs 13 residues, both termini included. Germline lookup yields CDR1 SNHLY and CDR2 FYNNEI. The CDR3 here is CASSGQLRSPSFL.

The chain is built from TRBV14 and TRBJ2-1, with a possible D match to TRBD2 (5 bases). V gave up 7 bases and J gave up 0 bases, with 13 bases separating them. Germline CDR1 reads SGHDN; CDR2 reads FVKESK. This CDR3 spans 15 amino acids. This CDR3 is CASTPGNPSYNEQFF. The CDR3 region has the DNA TGTGCCAGCACCCCGGGGAACCCCTCCTACAATGAGCAGTTCTTC. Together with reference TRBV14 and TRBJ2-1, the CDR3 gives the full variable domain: EAGVTQFPSHSVIEKGQTVTLRCDPISGHDNLYWYRRVMGKEIKFLLHFVKESKQDESGMPNNRFLAERTGGTYSTLKVQPAELEDSGVYFCASTPGNPSYNEQFFGPGTRLTVL.

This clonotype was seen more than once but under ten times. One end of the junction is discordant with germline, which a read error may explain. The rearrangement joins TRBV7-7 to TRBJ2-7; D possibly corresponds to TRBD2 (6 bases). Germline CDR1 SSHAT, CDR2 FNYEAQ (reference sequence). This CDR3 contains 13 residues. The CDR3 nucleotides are TGTGCTAGCAGCTCATCCGGGGGCTACGAGCAGTACTTC. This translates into CASSSSGGYEQYF.

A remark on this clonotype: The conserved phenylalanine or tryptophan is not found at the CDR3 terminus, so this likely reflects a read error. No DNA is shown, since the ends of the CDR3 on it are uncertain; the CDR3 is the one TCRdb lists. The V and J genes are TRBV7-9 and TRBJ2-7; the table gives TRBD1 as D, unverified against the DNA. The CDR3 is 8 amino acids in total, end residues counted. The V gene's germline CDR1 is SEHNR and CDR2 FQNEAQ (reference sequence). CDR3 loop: CASSRQGA.